What follows are 14 T cell receptor beta chains derived from one specimen sequenced in a study of T-cell memory formation after mild COVID-19. TCRdb reprocessed the 5' RACE reads with MiXCR, giving one entry per CDR3 protein. Of tens of thousands of distinct CDR3 sequences listed, less than 8% are singletons. Sequenced material: PBMCs or a T cell subset sorted from them (not recorded which). The receptors were sampled from an adult who had mild COVID-19 (a few samples of this study predate the infection). Cell type and time point are not known.

This clonotype was recorded at least ten times. The rearrangement joins TRBV29-1 to TRBJ2-1, with 8 bases matching TRBD1. Germline-derived CDR1 and CDR2 are SQVTM and ANQGSEA. The ends lost 4 bases at V and 4 bases at J; junction bases unmatched: 0. This CDR3 region has 12 residues. The DNA for the CDR3 is TGCAGCGTTGGGGACAGGTACAATGAGCAGTTCTTC. Amino acids: CSVGDRYNEQFF.

This clonotype was seen repeatedly, ten times or more. The rearrangement joins TRBV5-1 to TRBJ1-1, with unresolved D. V lost 1 base and J 1 base, leaving 8 bases between the germline ends. Germline V CDR1 and CDR2: SGHRS, YFSETQ. The CDR3 is 14 residues long. DNA for the CDR3: TGCGCCAGCAGCTTGCAGGCAGGGAACACTGAAGCTTTCTTT. It translates to CASSLQAGNTEAFF.

The gene calls are TRBV11-3 and TRBJ2-4; 13 bases map to TRBD2. The germline V gene has CDR1 SGHNT and CDR2 YENEEA. J was trimmed by 8 bases and V by 4 bases; bases with no gene match: 8. This CDR3 spans 16 amino acids. The CDR3 bases are TGTGCCAGCAGCTCGTGGACTAGCGGGAGCCGTCACATTCAGTACTTC. Protein product: CASSSWTSGSRHIQYF. Full variable domain (missing parts from reference TRBV11-3 and TRBJ2-4): EAGVVQSPRYKIIEKKQPVAFWCNPISGHNTLYWYLQNLGQGPELLIRYENEEAVDDSQLPKDRFSAERLKGVDSTLKIQPAELGDSAVYLCASSSWTSGSRHIQYFGAGTRLSVL.

At least ten counts were recorded for this clonotype. The chain has TRBV12-3 or TRBV12-4 and TRBJ1-2, with a possible D match to TRBD1 (5 bases). The CDR3 is 15 amino acids. V dropped 3 bases and J dropped 2 bases, with 13 bases sitting between them. The CDR3 nucleotides are TGTGCCAGCAGTTTTAGCAGGGCTCCCAACTATGGCTACACCTTC. Its translation: CASSFSRAPNYGYTF.

This clonotype was counted at least ten times. This chain joins TRBV7-9 and TRBJ1-2, with a weak D call TRBD1 (5 bases). The V gene's germline CDR1 is SEHNR and CDR2 FQNEAQ (reference sequence). The CDR3 is made up of 11 amino acids. Trimming took off 4 bases at V and 7 bases at J, with 7 bases between the two ends. CDR3 sequence (DNA): TGTGCCAGCAGCTCGGGGGGTGGCTACACCTTC. Translating it yields CASSSGGGYTF. The variable domain in full, with the rest retrieved from reference TRBV7-9 and TRBJ1-2, is DTGVSQNPRHKITKRGQNVTFRCDPISEHNRLYWYRQTLGQGPEFLTYFQNEAQLEKSRLLSDRFSAERPKGSFSTLEIQRTEQGDSAMYLCASSSGGGYTFGSGTRLTVV.

V usage is TRBV3-1 and J usage is TRBJ2-5; D may be TRBD2 (6 bases). Germline CDR1 LGHDT, CDR2 YNNKEL (reference sequence). The V and J ends lost 5 bases and 14 bases respectively, with 18 bases between them. CDR3 length: 12 residues. Here the CDR3 DNA reads TGTGCCAGCAGCGAAGCCCCGGGAGCAGAATACTTC. Protein sequence: CASSEAPGAEYF.

In its sample, this clonotype was seen many times. The chain combines TRBV5-4 with TRBJ2-3, with TRBD2 matching 12 bases. V dropped 5 bases and J dropped 3; count of bases not matched to a gene: 1. Germline V gene lookup returns CDR1 SGHNT and CDR2 YYREEE (reference sequence). This CDR3 spans 14 amino acids. The CDR3 sequence is CASRTSGSTDTQYF. The CDR3 coding sequence is TGTGCCAGCAGGACTAGCGGGAGTACAGATACGCAGTATTTT.

The chain has TRBV19 and TRBJ2-3; TRBD2 aligns across 10 bases. V shed 7 bases, J shed 3 bases, and the junction held 7 bases outside the gene matches. This CDR3 is 15 amino acids long. CDR1 and CDR2 from the germline V gene are LNHDA and SQIVND (reference sequence). CDR3 DNA: TGTGCCAGTAATCTAGCGGGAGTTTATACAGATACGCAGTATTTT. Encoded protein: CASNLAGVYTDTQYF.

There are many counts of this clonotype. The chain links TRBV11-2 to TRBJ2-1; TRBD2 agrees at 9 bases. There are 17 residues in the CDR3. Germline CDR1 and CDR2: SGHAT and FQNNGV. V was clipped by 0 bases and J by 2 bases; unmatched bases: 5. The CDR3 region has the DNA TGTGCCAGCAGCTTAGAGGGCCTAGCGGGACCCTACAATGAGCAGTTCTTC. Translation gives CASSLEGLAGPYNEQFF. The full variable domain, rest sourced from reference TRBV11-2 and TRBJ2-1, is EAGVAQSPRYKIIEKRQSVAFWCNPISGHATLYWYQQILGQGPKLLIQFQNNGVVDDSQLPKDRFSAERLKGVDSTLKIQPAKLEDSAVYLCASSLEGLAGPYNEQFFGPGTRLTVL.

The gene calls are TRBV3-1 and TRBJ2-7; TRBD2 matches 15 bases. Germline V lookup: CDR1 LGHDT, CDR2 YNNKEL (reference sequence). This CDR3 comprises 19 residues. V lost 4 bases to trimming and J lost 5 bases; unmatched junction nucleotides: 15. The CDR3 region has the DNA TGTGCCAGCAGCCGTCGTGGACTAGCGGGAGGGCCCTCGGGAAACGAGCAGTACTTC. Translating it yields CASSRRGLAGGPSGNEQYF.

J is TRBJ1-1 and V is TRBV6-6; D gene unclear. Germline V gene data show CDR1 as MNHNY and CDR2 as SVGAGI (reference sequence). V shed 1 base and J shed 4 bases, with 7 bases lying between them. This CDR3 contains 13 residues. The CDR3 nucleotides read TGTGCCAGCAGTTACTTTATAGGCACTGAAGCTTTCTTT. Its protein product is CASSYFIGTEAFF.

This clonotype was seen repeatedly, ten times or more. The chain carries TRBV18 and TRBJ1-1; D uncertain. Germline CDR1 KGHSH, CDR2 LQKENI. The CDR3 is made up of 15 amino acids. V was pared by 9 bases and J by 6 bases, with 23 bases between. The CDR3: CASFQSPVIGAEAFF. As DNA, the CDR3 is TGTGCCAGTTTCCAATCCCCGGTTATCGGGGCTGAAGCTTTCTTT. Supplemented by reference TRBV18 and TRBJ1-1, the full variable domain reads NAGVMQNPRHLVRRRGQEARLRCSPMKGHSHVYWYRQLPEEGLKFMVYLQKENIIDESGMPKERFSAEFPKEGPSILRIQQVVRGDSAAYFCASFQSPVIGAEAFFGQGTRLTVV.

This clonotype was counted a few times. The chain links TRBV5-4 to TRBJ1-2; D possibly corresponds to TRBD1 (5 bases). Germline-derived CDR1 and CDR2 are SGHNT and YYREEE (reference sequence). The V gene lost 10 bases and the J gene lost 0 bases, with 19 bases spanning the gap. The CDR3 length is 15 residues. CDR3 sequence: CAASVRGTPNYGYTF. DNA for the CDR3: TGTGCCGCATCCGTTAGGGGTACCCCTAACTATGGCTACACCTTC.

The chain carries TRBV20-1 and TRBJ2-1; D perhaps matches TRBD2 (5 bases). Germline lookup yields CDR1 DFQATT and CDR2 SNEGSKA (reference sequence). Trimming took 1 base from V and 4 from J, leaving 5 bases between them. This CDR3 is 12 amino acids long. DNA for the CDR3: TGCAGTGCTAGAGGACTATACAATGAGCAGTTCTTC. This codes for CSARGLYNEQFF.